One sample yielded the 2 T cell receptor beta chains listed below, sequenced in a study of blood T cell repertoires in COVID-19. The protocol was immunoSEQ multiplex PCR, while the TCRdb copy is restricted to in-frame clones and leaves out a portion. The sample yields 100,000 to 150,000 clones, around 87% seen once. The specimen sequenced was peripheral blood. These TCRs come from a man aged 50 or older with acute or convalescent COVID-19.

The CDR3 region is CASSLQGESSPLHF. CDR3 DNA sequence: TGCGCCAGCAGCTTACAGGGGGAGAGTTCACCCCTCCACTTT. The chain is built from TRBV5-1 and TRBJ1-6; the match to TRBD1 covers 8 bases. Germline V lookup: CDR1 SGHRS, CDR2 YFSETQ. The CDR3 runs 14 residues. J gave up 9 bases and V 2 bases, and 4 bases lay outside the gene matches.

This clone was seen just once. Germline is not matched at one junction end, which may reflect a read error. The chain is built from TRBV4-1 and TRBJ1-2; TRBD1 aligns across 7 bases. The V gene's germline CDR1 is MGHRA and CDR2 YSYEKL. CDR3 length equals 14 residues. The CDR3 DNA is TGCGCCAGCAGTCAAGCTACAGGGGCCTATGGCTACACCTTC. Translation gives CASSQATGAYGYTF.